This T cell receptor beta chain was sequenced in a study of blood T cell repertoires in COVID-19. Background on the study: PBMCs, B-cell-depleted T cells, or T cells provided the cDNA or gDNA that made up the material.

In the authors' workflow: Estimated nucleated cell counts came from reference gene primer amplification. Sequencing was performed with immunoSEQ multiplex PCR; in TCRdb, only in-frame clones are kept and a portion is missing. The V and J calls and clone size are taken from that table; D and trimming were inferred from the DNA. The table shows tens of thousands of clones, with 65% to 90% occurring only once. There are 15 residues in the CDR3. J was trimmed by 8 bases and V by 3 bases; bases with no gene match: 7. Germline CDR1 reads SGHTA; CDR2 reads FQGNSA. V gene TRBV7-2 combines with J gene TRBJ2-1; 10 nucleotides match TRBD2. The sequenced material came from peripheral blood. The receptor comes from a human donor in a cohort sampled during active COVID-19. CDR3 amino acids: CASSFLAGAPDEQFF. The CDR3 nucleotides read TGTGCCAGCAGCTTTCTAGCGGGGGCCCCTGATGAGCAGTTCTTC.